The 27 T cell receptor beta chains presented below share a single source sample, sequenced in a study of blood T cell repertoires in COVID-19. Produced via immunoSEQ multiplex PCR; TCRdb's table is partial and in-frame only. Of about 140,000 clones in the sample, around 90% are singletons; the top ten hold roughly 2.5%. Sequencing used peripheral blood. The source is a human donor with COVID-19, enrolled during active disease. The donor label of this sample is uncertain.

The chain has TRBV6-6 and TRBJ1-2; the D gene is possibly TRBD1 (5 bases). Germline-derived CDR1 and CDR2 are MNHNY and SVGAGI (reference sequence). With 7 bases removed from V and 4 bases from J, the gap between germline ends came to 16 bases. This CDR3 contains 14 residues. CDR3 amino acids: CASTNPGHIYGYTF. In DNA, the CDR3 is TGTGCCAGCACCAACCCCGGACATATCTATGGCTACACCTTC.

The chain recombines TRBV7-9 with TRBJ2-1; tentatively, D is TRBD2 (6 bases). Germline V gene sequence: CDR1 SEHNR, CDR2 FQNEAQ (reference sequence). Trimming stripped 6 bases from V and 0 bases from J, with 15 bases between. CDR3 length: 16 amino acids. The CDR3 DNA sequence: TGTGCCAGCAGTCCTACCGGGAGACCCTCCTACAATGAGCAGTTCTTC. As protein: CASSPTGRPSYNEQFF. Filled out from reference TRBV7-9 and TRBJ2-1, the complete variable domain reads DTGVSQNPRHKITKRGQNVTFRCDPISEHNRLYWYRQTLGQGPEFLTYFQNEAQLEKSRLLSDRFSAERPKGSFSTLEIQRTEQGDSAMYLCASSPTGRPSYNEQFFGPGTRLTVL.

J is TRBJ2-1 and V is TRBV9; the D is unclear. The ends were cut back, 4 bases at V and 6 bases at J, with 8 bases in the middle. Germline CDR1 is SGDLS and CDR2 is YYNGEE. The CDR3 has 12 amino acids. CDR3 DNA sequence: TGTGCCAGCAGCCCAGGATTCAATGAGCAGTTCTTC. Translating gives CASSPGFNEQFF.

V gene TRBV7-9 combines with J gene TRBJ2-7; D remains unclear. CDR1 and CDR2 from the germline V gene are SEHNR and FQNEAQ (reference sequence). The CDR3 spans 14 residues. V lost 3 bases and J lost 0, with 9 bases in between. The DNA of the CDR3 is TGTGCCAGCAGCTTTGTAGACAACTCCTACGAGCAGTACTTC. This codes for CASSFVDNSYEQYF.

The chain recombines TRBV30 with TRBJ1-1, with D perhaps matching TRBD1 (5 bases). The CDR3 has 14 residues. From germline, CDR1 is GTSNPN and CDR2 SVGIG (reference sequence). Between the trimmed V and J ends, which lost 1 base and 0 bases, there was a span of 9 bases. The CDR3 loop reads CAWSEAGLNTEAFF. The CDR3 DNA reads as TGTGCCTGGAGTGAAGCAGGGCTGAACACTGAAGCTTTCTTT.

The rearrangement uses TRBV7-6 and TRBJ1-2; possibly TRBD1 for D (6 bases). Trimming pared 4 bases from V and 2 bases from J, leaving 14 bases between. The V gene's germline CDR1 is SGHVS and CDR2 FNYEAQ. This CDR3 has 15 amino acids. CDR3 nucleotides: TGTGCCAGCAGCTCTTATACAGACAGGAACTATGGCTACACCTTC. Encoded protein: CASSSYTDRNYGYTF.

The chain joins TRBV5-1 to TRBJ2-3, with D perhaps matching TRBD1 (6 bases). Germline CDR1 SGHRS, CDR2 YFSETQ. This CDR3 comprises 13 residues. Deletions cut 4 bases from V and 4 bases from J, with 10 bases between. This chain's CDR3 is CASSRDMADTQYF. Here the CDR3 DNA reads TGCGCCAGCAGCCGGGACATGGCAGATACGCAGTATTTT.

The chain has TRBV5-1 and TRBJ2-7; possible D gene TRBD1, 6 bases. Between the trimmed V and J ends, which lost 0 bases and 4 bases, there was a span of 14 bases. The CDR3 totals 15 residues. The germline CDR1 and CDR2 sequences are SGHRS and YFSETQ. The DNA for the CDR3 is TGCGCCAGCAGCTTGGTTGATGGCACAGGGTACGAGCAGTACTTC. Protein product: CASSLVDGTGYEQYF.

This chain links TRBV6-1 with TRBJ2-7; 7 bases align to TRBD1. Germline CDR1 reads MNHNS; CDR2 reads SASEGT. J lost 5 bases, V lost 2 bases, and 9 bases had no gene match. CDR3 length: 15 residues. The CDR3 here is CASSEQTGRSDEQYF. The CDR3 region has the DNA TGTGCCAGCAGTGAACAGACAGGGCGGTCCGACGAGCAGTACTTC.

The rearrangement joins TRBV5-1 to TRBJ1-1; D gene ambiguous. The germline CDR1 and CDR2 sequences are SGHRS and YFSETQ. The V end was cut by 0 bases, the J end by 3 bases, with 12 bases between. There are 15 residues in the CDR3. In DNA form, the CDR3 reads TGCGCCAGCAGCTTGGTAGCACCTCGGGACACTGAAGCTTTCTTT. This sequence encodes CASSLVAPRDTEAFF.

The count of this clone is one. J is TRBJ1-1 and V is TRBV19; D unresolved. Germline assignment: CDR1 LNHDA and CDR2 SQIVND (reference sequence). The length of the CDR3 is 13 residues. V lost 3 bases to trimming and J lost 8 bases, with 13 bases between them. The CDR3 loop is CASSIGVRREAFF. CDR3 in DNA: TGTGCCAGTAGTATTGGGGTTCGGAGGGAAGCTTTCTTT.

The J gene is TRBJ2-7, the V gene TRBV5-6, with 8 nucleotides matching TRBD1. Trimming cost V 2 bases and J 3 bases; bases outside gene matches: 4. The CDR3 spans 14 residues. Looked up from germline, CDR1 is SGHDT and CDR2 is YYEEEE. Here the CDR3 reads CASSFRQGFYEQYF. The CDR3 nucleotides read TGTGCCAGCAGCTTCCGACAGGGGTTCTACGAGCAGTACTTC.

J is TRBJ1-1 and V is TRBV5-1; D is perhaps TRBD1 (5 bases). Germline CDR1 is SGHRS and CDR2 is YFSETQ. The CDR3 sequence is 13 residues long. The V gene lost 7 bases and the J gene lost 3 bases, with 13 bases spanning the gap. The CDR3 loop is CASFLGEDTEAFF. CDR3 in DNA: TGCGCCAGCTTTTTAGGGGAGGACACTGAAGCTTTCTTT. Variable domain in full (rest from reference TRBV5-1 and TRBJ1-1): KAGVTQTPRYLIKTRGQQVTLSCSPISGHRSVSWYQQTPGQGLQFLFEYFSETQRNKGNFPGRFSGRQFSNSRSEMNVSTLELGDSALYLCASFLGEDTEAFFGQGTRLTVV.

This clone has just a few counts. The identical CDR3 is also encoded by other nucleotide sequences in the sample. The V gene is TRBV5-1, the J gene TRBJ1-6; TRBD1 is a possible D gene (5 bases). Per germline, CDR1 SGHRS and CDR2 YFSETQ. This CDR3 is built from 16 residues. V lost 0 bases to trimming and J lost 0 bases, with 7 bases between them. The DNA for the CDR3 is TGCGCCAGCAGCTTGGACAGGAGCTCCTATAATTCACCCCTCCACTTT. Translated: CASSLDRSSYNSPLHF.

This chain joins TRBV6-5 and TRBJ1-1; 7 nucleotides align to TRBD1. The V gene end was trimmed by 2 bases and the J gene end by 0 bases; junction bases not matched to a gene: 3. Germline V gene lookup returns CDR1 MNHEY and CDR2 SVGAGI. The CDR3 contains 15 residues. Here the CDR3 reads CASSYSGQVNTEAFF. As DNA, the CDR3 is TGTGCCAGCAGTTACAGCGGACAGGTGAACACTGAAGCTTTCTTT.

V is TRBV12-3 or TRBV12-4 and J is TRBJ1-6, with D unresolved. CDR3 length equals 13 residues. Trimming left V 6 bases short and J 7 bases short, with 10 bases between. As DNA, the CDR3 is TGTGCCAGCAGGCCCCTAGAGAATTCACCCCTCCACTTT. This encodes CASRPLENSPLHF.

The V gene is TRBV25-1, the J gene TRBJ2-5; a weak D match, TRBD1 (5 bases). This CDR3 is built from 16 residues. V was pared by 2 bases and J by 2 bases, with 15 bases between. Germline CDR1 is MGHDK and CDR2 is SYGVNS. CDR3 nucleotide sequence: TGTGCCAGCAGTGAAAGGGGTCGGGTCCCTCAAGAGACCCAGTACTTC. The encoded protein is CASSERGRVPQETQYF. The whole variable domain, remainder taken from reference TRBV25-1 and TRBJ2-5, is EADIYQTPRYLVIGTGKKITLECSQTMGHDKMYWYQQDPGMELHLIHYSYGVNSTEKGDLSSESTVSRIRTEHFPLTLESARPSHTSQYLCASSERGRVPQETQYFGPGTRLLVL.

The genes are TRBV29-1 and TRBJ1-6; D remains unclear. Looked up from germline, CDR1 is SQVTM and CDR2 is ANQGSEA. The CDR3 contains 12 residues. Trimming shortened V by 1 base and J by 9 bases, and 7 bases separated the two germline ends. The CDR3 region is CSVEGRLSPLHF. For the CDR3, the DNA is TGCAGCGTTGAAGGGCGGCTTTCACCCCTCCACTTT. Filled out from reference TRBV29-1 and TRBJ1-6, the complete variable domain reads SAVISQKPSRDICQRGTSLTIQCQVDSQVTMMFWYRQQPGQSLTLIATANQGSEATYESGFVIDKFPISRPNLTFSTLTVSNMSPEDSSIYLCSVEGRLSPLHFGNGTRLTVT.

The chain uses TRBV18 and TRBJ1-1; D might be TRBD1 (5 bases). The V end lost 5 bases, the J end lost 0 bases, and 19 bases lay between the germline ends. Germline-derived CDR1 and CDR2 are KGHSH and LQKENI. The CDR3 runs to 17 residues. The CDR3 loop reads CASSSLSRGRMNTEAFF. CDR3 nucleotides: TGTGCCAGCTCATCACTTTCGCGGGGCCGAATGAACACTGAAGCTTTCTTT.

The gene calls are TRBV11-2 and TRBJ2-3; D gene uncertain. V shed 3 bases and J shed 2 bases, with 3 bases lying between them. Germline CDR1 is SGHAT and CDR2 is FQNNGV. There are 12 residues in the CDR3. The CDR3 sequence is CASSFHTDTQYF. The CDR3 coding sequence is TGTGCCAGCAGCTTCCACACAGATACGCAGTATTTT.

The rearrangement links TRBV5-1 to TRBJ1-6, with TRBD1 identical over 7 bases. V lost 0 bases to trimming and J lost 19 bases; unmatched junction nucleotides: 10. There are 13 residues in the CDR3. Germline CDR1 is SGHRS and CDR2 is YFSETQ. CDR3 protein: CASSLATGQPLHF. CDR3 coding DNA: TGCGCCAGCAGCTTGGCGACAGGGCAGCCCTTACACTTT.

The gene calls are TRBV29-1 and TRBJ1-2, with D hard to call. This CDR3 region has 12 residues. Germline CDR1 SQVTM, CDR2 ANQGSEA. The V gene lost 4 bases and the J gene lost 4 bases, with 10 bases spanning the gap. Here the CDR3 DNA reads TGCAGCGTTGCAGAGGGAGGCTATGGCTACACCTTC. Amino acid sequence: CSVAEGGYGYTF.

There are a few counts of this clone. This chain connects TRBV11-2 to TRBJ1-1, with TRBD1 as a possible D gene (5 bases). Looked up from germline, CDR1 is SGHAT and CDR2 is FQNNGV. Trimming shortened V by 2 bases and J by 11 bases, and 18 bases separated the two germline ends. The CDR3 is made up of 14 amino acids. CDR3 DNA sequence: TGTGCCAGCAGCTTACCCCGACGGGGGGTTGAGGCTTTCTTT. Translation: CASSLPRRGVEAFF. Drawing the rest from reference TRBV11-2 and TRBJ1-1, the complete variable domain is EAGVAQSPRYKIIEKRQSVAFWCNPISGHATLYWYQQILGQGPKLLIQFQNNGVVDDSQLPKDRFSAERLKGVDSTLKIQPAKLEDSAVYLCASSLPRRGVEAFFGQGTRLTVV.

This clone was recorded a few times. The rearrangement links TRBV6-6 to TRBJ1-5; 7 bases are shared with TRBD1. Germline V gene sequence: CDR1 MNHNY, CDR2 SVGAGI (reference sequence). The CDR3 has 14 residues. J gave up 6 bases and V 6 bases, and 8 bases lay outside the gene matches. The CDR3 region is CASRLRQGGQPQHF. CDR3 coding DNA: TGTGCCAGCAGGCTTCGACAGGGAGGTCAGCCCCAGCATTTT.

This rearrangement joins TRBV6-6 to TRBJ1-3, with D unresolved. CDR1 and CDR2 from the germline V gene are MNHNY and SVGAGI (reference sequence). The V gene lost 4 bases and the J gene lost 9 bases, with 13 bases spanning the gap. This CDR3 is 13 amino acids long. This CDR3 reads CASSSGPGSTIYF. The CDR3 nucleotides read TGTGCCAGCAGTTCGGGCCCTGGGAGCACCATATATTTT.

The rearrangement uses TRBV5-1 and TRBJ1-2, with 7 bases fitting TRBD1. V trimming: 0 bases; J trimming: 3 bases; junction bases outside the gene matches: 8. The CDR3 length is 16 residues. Germline V CDR1 and CDR2: SGHRS, YFSETQ. CDR3 DNA sequence: TGCGCCAGCAGCTTGGGAGACAGGGTTTCCGACTATGGCTACACCTTC. Translation gives CASSLGDRVSDYGYTF.

The V and J genes are TRBV5-4 and TRBJ2-3, with 8 bases matching TRBD2. The junction had 7 bases not matched to a gene; V was cut back by 4 bases and J by 0 bases. The CDR3 covers 16 residues. Germline loops: CDR1 SGHNT, CDR2 YYREEE (reference sequence). CDR3 DNA: TGTGCCAGCAGCCCGTCATTAGCGGGGAGCACAGATACGCAGTATTTT. Translated, it gives CASSPSLAGSTDTQYF.